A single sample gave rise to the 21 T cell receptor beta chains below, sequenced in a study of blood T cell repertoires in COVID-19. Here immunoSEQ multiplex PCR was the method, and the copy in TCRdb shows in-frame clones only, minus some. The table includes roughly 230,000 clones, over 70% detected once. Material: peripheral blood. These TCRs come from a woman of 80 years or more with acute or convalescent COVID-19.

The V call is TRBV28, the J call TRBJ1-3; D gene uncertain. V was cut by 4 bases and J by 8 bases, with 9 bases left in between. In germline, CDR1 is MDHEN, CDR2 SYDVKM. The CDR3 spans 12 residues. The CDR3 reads CASSSPPDTIYF. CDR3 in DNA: TGTGCCAGCAGTTCGCCCCCGGACACCATATATTTT.

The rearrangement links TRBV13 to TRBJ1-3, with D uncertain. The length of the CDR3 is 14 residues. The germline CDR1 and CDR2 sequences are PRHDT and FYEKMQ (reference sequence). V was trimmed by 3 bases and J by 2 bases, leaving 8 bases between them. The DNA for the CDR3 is TGTGCCAGCAGCTTCGCCAGGACTGGAAACACCATATATTTT. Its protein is CASSFARTGNTIYF.

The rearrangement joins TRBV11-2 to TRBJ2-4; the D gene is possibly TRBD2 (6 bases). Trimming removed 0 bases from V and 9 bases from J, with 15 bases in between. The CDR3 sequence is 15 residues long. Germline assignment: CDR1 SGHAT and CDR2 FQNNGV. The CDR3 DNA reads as TGTGCCAGCAGCTTAGAGCCGGGGGTCTTGTCCATTCAGTACTTC. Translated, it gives CASSLEPGVLSIQYF.

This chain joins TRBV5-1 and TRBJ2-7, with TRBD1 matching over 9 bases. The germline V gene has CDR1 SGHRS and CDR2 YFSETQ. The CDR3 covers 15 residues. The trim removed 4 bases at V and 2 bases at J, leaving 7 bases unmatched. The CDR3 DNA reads TGCGCCAGCAGCACCCCGGGACAGGGCACCTACGAGCAGTACTTC. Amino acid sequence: CASSTPGQGTYEQYF.

The CDR3 reads CASRTAGGLSYNEQFF. As DNA, the CDR3 is TGCGCCAGCAGAACCGCGGGAGGCCTCTCCTACAATGAGCAGTTCTTC. This sequence joins TRBV5-1 and TRBJ2-1; 8 bases agree with TRBD2. V lost 5 bases to trimming and J lost 0 bases; unmatched junction nucleotides: 7. Per germline, CDR1 SGHRS and CDR2 YFSETQ. The CDR3 contains 16 residues.

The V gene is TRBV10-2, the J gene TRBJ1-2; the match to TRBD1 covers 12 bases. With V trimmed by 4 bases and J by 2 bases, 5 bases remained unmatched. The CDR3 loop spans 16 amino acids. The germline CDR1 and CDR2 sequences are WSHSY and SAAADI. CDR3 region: CASSGDRGHINYGYTF. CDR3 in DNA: TGCGCCAGCAGTGGGGACAGGGGGCATATCAACTATGGCTACACCTTC.

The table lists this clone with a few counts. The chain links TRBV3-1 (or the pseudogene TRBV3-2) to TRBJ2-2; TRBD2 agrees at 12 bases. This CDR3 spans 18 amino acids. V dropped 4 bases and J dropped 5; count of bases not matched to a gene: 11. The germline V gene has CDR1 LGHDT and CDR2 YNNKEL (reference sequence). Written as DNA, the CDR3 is TGTGCCAGCAGCCCAAGTCTAGCGGGAGGGACCGGGACCGGGGAGCTGTTTTTT. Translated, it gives CASSPSLAGGTGTGELFF.

The CDR3 loop is CASSEKGVMATYEQYF. For the CDR3, the DNA is TGTGCCAGCAGTGAAAAGGGGGTGATGGCCACCTACGAGCAGTACTTC. This rearrangement joins TRBV2 to TRBJ2-7; D might be TRBD1 (6 bases). Trimming stripped 2 bases from V and 2 bases from J, with 16 bases between. The CDR3 totals 16 residues. The germline V gene encodes CDR1 SNHLY and CDR2 FYNNEI.

Here the CDR3 DNA reads TGTGCCAGCAGTGAAGGGCAGTCTGCCGGCTACACCTTC. It translates to CASSEGQSAGYTF. The chain uses TRBV6-1 and TRBJ1-2; no reliable D call. The CDR3 covers 13 residues. With 1 base removed from V and 8 bases from J, the gap between germline ends came to 11 bases. Germline values: CDR1 MNHNS, CDR2 SASEGT.

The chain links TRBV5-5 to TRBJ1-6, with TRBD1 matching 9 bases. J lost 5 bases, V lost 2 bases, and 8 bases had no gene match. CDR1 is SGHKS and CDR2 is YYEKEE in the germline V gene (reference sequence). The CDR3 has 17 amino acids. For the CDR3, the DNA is TGTGCCAGCAGCTTTTCCGACTGGACAGGGGATAATTCACCCCTCCACTTT. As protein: CASSFSDWTGDNSPLHF.

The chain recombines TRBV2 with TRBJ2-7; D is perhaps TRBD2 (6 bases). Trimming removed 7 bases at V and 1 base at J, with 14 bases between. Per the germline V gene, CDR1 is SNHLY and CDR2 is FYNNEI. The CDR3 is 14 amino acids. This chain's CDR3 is CASKGLAASYEQYF. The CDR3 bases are TGTGCCAGCAAGGGTTTAGCGGCTTCCTACGAGCAGTACTTC.

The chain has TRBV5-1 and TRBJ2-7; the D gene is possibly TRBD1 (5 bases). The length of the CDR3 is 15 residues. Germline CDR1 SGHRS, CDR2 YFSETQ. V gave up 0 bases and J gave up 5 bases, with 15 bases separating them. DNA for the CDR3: TGCGCCAGCAGCTTGGATGGGGCTCGGGTAGACGAGCAGTACTTC. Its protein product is CASSLDGARVDEQYF. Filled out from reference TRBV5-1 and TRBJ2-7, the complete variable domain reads KAGVTQTPRYLIKTRGQQVTLSCSPISGHRSVSWYQQTPGQGLQFLFEYFSETQRNKGNFPGRFSGRQFSNSRSEMNVSTLELGDSALYLCASSLDGARVDEQYFGPGTRLTVT.

This CDR3 is CASSLEADMNTEAFF. The CDR3 nucleotides read TGCGCCAGCAGCTTGGAGGCAGACATGAACACTGAAGCTTTCTTT. The chain uses TRBV5-1 and TRBJ1-1; unclear D gene. The CDR3 has 15 residues. Germline V gene lookup returns CDR1 SGHRS and CDR2 YFSETQ. Trimming cost V 0 bases and J 0 bases, with 9 bases left between them.

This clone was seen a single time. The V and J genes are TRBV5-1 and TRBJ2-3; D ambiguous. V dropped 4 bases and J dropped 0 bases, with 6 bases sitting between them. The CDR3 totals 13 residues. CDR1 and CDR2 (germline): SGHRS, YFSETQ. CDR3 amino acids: CASSPISTDTQYF. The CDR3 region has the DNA TGCGCCAGCAGCCCAATTAGCACAGATACGCAGTATTTT. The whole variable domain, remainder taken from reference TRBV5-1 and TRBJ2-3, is KAGVTQTPRYLIKTRGQQVTLSCSPISGHRSVSWYQQTPGQGLQFLFEYFSETQRNKGNFPGRFSGRQFSNSRSEMNVSTLELGDSALYLCASSPISTDTQYFGPGTRLTVL.

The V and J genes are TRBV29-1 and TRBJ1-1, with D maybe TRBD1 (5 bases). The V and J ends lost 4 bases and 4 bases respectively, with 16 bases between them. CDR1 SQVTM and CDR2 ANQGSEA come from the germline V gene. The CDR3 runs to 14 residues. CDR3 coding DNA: TGCAGCGTTGGGCAAATGATCGGGGGCACTGAAGCTTTCTTT. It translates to CSVGQMIGGTEAFF. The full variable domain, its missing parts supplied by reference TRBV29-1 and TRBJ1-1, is SAVISQKPSRDICQRGTSLTIQCQVDSQVTMMFWYRQQPGQSLTLIATANQGSEATYESGFVIDKFPISRPNLTFSTLTVSNMSPEDSSIYLCSVGQMIGGTEAFFGQGTRLTVV.

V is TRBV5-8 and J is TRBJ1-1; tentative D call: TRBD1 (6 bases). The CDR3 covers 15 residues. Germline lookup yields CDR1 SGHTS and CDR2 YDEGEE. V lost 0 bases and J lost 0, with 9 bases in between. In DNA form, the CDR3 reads TGTGCCAGCAGCTTGGAGGGGGTAATGAACACTGAAGCTTTCTTT. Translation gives CASSLEGVMNTEAFF.

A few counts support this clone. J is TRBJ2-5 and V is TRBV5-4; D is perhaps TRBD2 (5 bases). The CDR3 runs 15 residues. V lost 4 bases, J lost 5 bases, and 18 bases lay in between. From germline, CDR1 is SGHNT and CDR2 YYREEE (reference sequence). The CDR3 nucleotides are TGTGCCAGCAGCCCGGCCGGGGTGGACCCGGAGACCCAGTACTTC. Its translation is CASSPAGVDPETQYF.

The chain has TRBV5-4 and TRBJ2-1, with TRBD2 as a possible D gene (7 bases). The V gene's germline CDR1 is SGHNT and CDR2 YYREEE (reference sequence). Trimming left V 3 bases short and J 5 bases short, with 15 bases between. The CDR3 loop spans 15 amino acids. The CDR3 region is CASSSSWEGDNEQFF. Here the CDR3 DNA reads TGTGCCAGCAGCTCGAGTTGGGAGGGGGACAATGAGCAGTTCTTC.

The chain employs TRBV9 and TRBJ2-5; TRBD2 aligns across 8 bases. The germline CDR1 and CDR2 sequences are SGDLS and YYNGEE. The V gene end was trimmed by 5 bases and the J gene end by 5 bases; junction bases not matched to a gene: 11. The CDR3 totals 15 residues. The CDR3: CASSSKAGVSETQYF. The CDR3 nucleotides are TGTGCCAGCAGTTCGAAAGCGGGAGTATCGGAGACCCAGTACTTC.

The CDR3 reads CASSLGQIQETQYF. For the CDR3, the DNA is TGTGCCAGCAGCCTGGGACAGATCCAAGAGACCCAGTACTTC. This rearrangement joins TRBV7-9 to TRBJ2-5, with 7 bases identical to TRBD1. The germline V gene has CDR1 SEHNR and CDR2 FQNEAQ (reference sequence). CDR3 length: 14 amino acids. J lost 1 base, V lost 5 bases, and 4 bases had no gene match.

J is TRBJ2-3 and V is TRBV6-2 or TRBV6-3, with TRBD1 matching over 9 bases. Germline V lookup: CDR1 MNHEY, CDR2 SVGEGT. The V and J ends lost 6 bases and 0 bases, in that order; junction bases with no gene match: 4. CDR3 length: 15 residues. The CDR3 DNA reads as TGTGCCAGCAGCAGGACAGGGGTTAGCACAGATACGCAGTATTTT. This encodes CASSRTGVSTDTQYF.